The clone carrying this TCR beta chain was seen a single time. It was with a sample-barcoded 5' primer and a J-beta primer mix that a second PCR of about 6 to 12 cycles was run. TCRdb redid the calling of the 5' RACE reads with MiXCR, one entry per CDR3 protein. The sample includes roughly 2 million distinct CDR3 sequences, around half seen only once; the top ten take 2.1%. The data originate from a study of blood T cells in healthy people across ages. The germline V and J ends were trimmed by 6 bases and 7 bases, with 19 bases remaining between them. CDR3 length: 14 residues. V gene TRBV12-3 or TRBV12-4 combines with J gene TRBJ2-7, with D perhaps matching TRBD1 or TRBD2 (5 bases each). The sequence was obtained from a woman between 35 and 50 years old in good health. The sample consisted of blood. The CDR3 DNA reads TGTGCCAGCAGGGGGACGAAGGGAGTAAATGAGCAGTACTTC. Translating it yields CASRGTKGVNEQYF.